This record looks at one T cell receptor beta chain sequence and its context. The antigen remains unidentified. This specimen belongs to a study of T cell responses to AZD1222 COVID-19 vaccine. Study observations and caveats: Clonal diversity may have been underestimated in mostly white British donors. Only a handful of people who got AZD1222 tested seropositive at baseline. Sampled repertoires all dated from after the peak T cell response.

V lost 1 base and J lost 8, with 16 bases in between. Germline V gene data show CDR1 as SGHNT and CDR2 as YYREEE (reference sequence). CDR3 length: 15 amino acids. The data were produced by immunoSEQ multiplex PCR, yet TCRdb's version contains in-frame clones alone and is incomplete. This table holds about 140,000 clones, about 91% found once. The origin of this receptor is an adult who received the AZD1222 COVID-19 vaccine. The sample consisted of peripheral blood, taken 28 days after the second AZD1222 dose. The chain employs TRBV5-4 and TRBJ2-1, with D tentatively TRBD2 (5 bases). The CDR3 region is CASSLWRALLDEQFF. DNA for the CDR3: TGTGCCAGCAGCTTGTGGCGGGCCCTCTTGGATGAGCAGTTCTTC.